One sample yielded the 19 T cell receptor beta chains listed below, sequenced in a study of regulatory T cells. Broader study findings: In CD3G-deficient patients, conventional CD4+ T cells were enriched for hydrophobic CDR3 residues at positions 6 and 7.

The primer mix had 52 TRBV and 13 TRBJ primers. Assay: immunoSEQ multiplex PCR; the TCRdb copy retains only in-frame clones and omits some. Of around 15,000 clones in the sample, around 84% were seen once. Which antigens these TCRs recognize remains unknown. What was sequenced was conventional CD4+ T cells sorted from blood. The receptors were sampled from a person younger than 45 with CD3G deficiency.

CDR3 loop: CASSERRGNTIYF. CDR3 bases: TGTGCCAGCAGTGAAAGGAGGGGAAACACCATATATTTT. The chain combines TRBV6-1 with TRBJ1-3; no clear D gene. With 2 bases removed from V and 4 bases from J, the gap between germline ends came to 6 bases. This CDR3 has 13 amino acids. Germline CDR1 MNHNS, CDR2 SASEGT.

The genes are TRBV27 and TRBJ1-4; no firm D call. Deletions cut 4 bases from V and 8 bases from J, with 14 bases between. Germline V CDR1 and CDR2: MNHEY, SMNVEV (reference sequence). The CDR3 runs 14 residues. CDR3 amino acids: CASSSYSGGEKLFF. The CDR3 bases are TGTGCCAGCAGTTCCTATTCCGGCGGGGAAAAACTGTTTTTT.

The chain couples TRBV2 to TRBJ1-3, with 7 bases fitting TRBD1. Trimming at V came to 4 bases and at J to 4 bases, leaving 4 bases not matched to a gene. Looked up from germline, CDR1 is SNHLY and CDR2 is FYNNEI. The CDR3 has 14 amino acids. The CDR3 is CASSVTGDGNTIYF. In DNA, the CDR3 is TGTGCCAGCAGTGTAACAGGGGACGGAAACACCATATATTTT.

In its sample, this clone was seen a few times. This chain joins TRBV7-2 and TRBJ2-2; 7 bases line up with TRBD1. Per the germline V gene, CDR1 is SGHTA and CDR2 is FQGNSA. J was trimmed by 5 bases and V by 5 bases; bases with no gene match: 5. The CDR3 runs 14 residues. CDR3 coding DNA: TGTGCCAGCAGCCCGGTGACAGGGACCGGGGAGCTGTTTTTT. This translates into CASSPVTGTGELFF.

This rearrangement joins TRBV30 to TRBJ1-3, with D unresolved. This CDR3 is built from 15 residues. V was shortened by 2 bases and J by 0 bases, with 11 bases between the two germline ends. The germline gives CDR1 GTSNPN, CDR2 SVGIG (reference sequence). This CDR3 is CAWSKGSSSGNTIYF. The DNA for the CDR3 is TGTGCCTGGAGTAAAGGCTCAAGCTCTGGAAACACCATATATTTT.

The chain employs TRBV19 and TRBJ1-2, with D perhaps TRBD1 (5 bases). The length of the CDR3 is 17 residues. V was cut by 7 bases and J by 4 bases, with 25 bases left in between. The germline CDR1 and CDR2 sequences are LNHDA and SQIVND (reference sequence). Here the CDR3 DNA reads TGTGCCAGTACCCCCTCAGCCGGCGGGGCCCAGGTCTATGGCTACACCTTC. Translating it yields CASTPSAGGAQVYGYTF.

This clone appeared a few times. The chain has TRBV28 and TRBJ2-4; D is perhaps TRBD2 (6 bases). Trimming shortened V by 5 bases and J by 3 bases, and 14 bases separated the two germline ends. The CDR3 covers 15 residues. From germline, CDR1 is MDHEN and CDR2 SYDVKM. The CDR3 reads CASSPGTWHKNIQYF. The CDR3 DNA follows: TGTGCCAGCAGTCCCGGGACTTGGCACAAAAACATTCAGTACTTC.

This sequence joins TRBV6-1 and TRBJ1-5; D is possibly TRBD1 (6 bases). The germline V and J ends were trimmed by 3 bases and 6 bases, with 12 bases remaining between them. This CDR3 is 14 amino acids long. Germline lookup yields CDR1 MNHNS and CDR2 SASEGT. This chain's CDR3 is CASSDMGGAQPQHF. For the CDR3, the DNA is TGTGCCAGCAGTGATATGGGGGGCGCTCAGCCCCAGCATTTT.

The J gene is TRBJ1-3, the V gene TRBV6-6; 7 nucleotides line up with TRBD1. This CDR3 spans 14 amino acids. Per germline, CDR1 MNHNY and CDR2 SVGAGI (reference sequence). Losses at the gene ends were 8 bases for V and 0 bases for J; bases not matched to a gene: 4. CDR3 nucleotide sequence: TGTGCCAGCGGACAGGCGAGCTCTGGAAACACCATATATTTT. It translates to CASGQASSGNTIYF.

The chain has TRBV28 and TRBJ2-3, with D possibly called TRBD1 or TRBD2 (6 bases each). This CDR3 region has 12 residues. Germline values: CDR1 MDHEN, CDR2 SYDVKM. V lost 4 bases and J lost 7, with 9 bases in between. CDR3 nucleotides: TGTGCCAGCAGTTGGGGGGCTTATACGCAGTATTTT. This translates into CASSWGAYTQYF.

The rearrangement uses TRBV6-1 and TRBJ1-2; 9 nucleotides line up with TRBD1. The CDR3 spans 15 residues. In germline, CDR1 is MNHNS, CDR2 SASEGT. J lost 8 bases, V lost 2 bases, and 9 bases had no gene match. The CDR3 loop reads CASSESGTGMEGYTF. The CDR3 DNA reads as TGTGCCAGCAGTGAATCCGGGACAGGGATGGAGGGCTACACCTTC.

The chain recombines TRBV6-1 with TRBJ2-7, with D tentatively TRBD1 (5 bases). Trimming removed 7 bases from V and 2 bases from J, with 9 bases in between. The CDR3 extends over 12 amino acids. Germline V gene sequence: CDR1 MNHNS, CDR2 SASEGT. The CDR3, as DNA: TGTGCCAGCAAGGGGCCTACCTACGAGCAGTACTTC. Translated, it gives CASKGPTYEQYF.

The V gene is TRBV7-9, the J gene TRBJ2-3; D not certain. CDR3 length: 15 amino acids. CDR1 is SEHNR and CDR2 is FQNEAQ in the germline V gene (reference sequence). Trimming took off 1 base at V and 6 bases at J, with 14 bases between the two ends. The DNA for the CDR3 is TGTGCCAGCAGCTTAGACAGACGAGAGACGGATACGCAGTATTTT. Protein sequence: CASSLDRRETDTQYF.

The rearrangement uses TRBV20-1 and TRBJ2-7; D call uncertain. The CDR3 is made up of 11 amino acids. Germline loops: CDR1 DFQATT, CDR2 SNEGSKA (reference sequence). The germline V and J ends were trimmed by 5 bases and 4 bases, with 9 bases remaining between them. The CDR3 DNA reads TGCAGTGCTCGTGACCATTACGAGCAGTACTTC. Amino acids: CSARDHYEQYF.

A remark on this clone: An end of the junction differs from the germline gene, which may be a read error. The chain joins TRBV10-3 to TRBJ1-1, with unresolved D. The CDR3 sequence is 15 residues long. Germline V lookup: CDR1 ENHRY, CDR2 SYGVKD. The CDR3 sequence: CATKLDGGRNTEAFF. The CDR3 region has the DNA TGCGCAACCAAGCTGGACGGAGGGAGGAACACTGAAGCTTTCTTT.

In this sample, this clone turned up once. This chain connects TRBV18 to TRBJ2-7, with TRBD1 identical over 8 bases. This CDR3 has 14 amino acids. V lost 5 bases to trimming and J lost 7 bases; unmatched junction nucleotides: 10. Germline V gene sequence: CDR1 KGHSH, CDR2 LQKENI. DNA for the CDR3: TGTGCCAGCTCATCTAATCAGGGGGCTAGGGAGCAGTACTTC. Translating it yields CASSSNQGAREQYF.

The chain couples TRBV28 to TRBJ2-7; D uncertain. V gave up 5 bases and J gave up 3 bases, with 11 bases separating them. The CDR3 is 13 residues long. Germline V lookup: CDR1 MDHEN, CDR2 SYDVKM. The CDR3 region has the DNA TGTGCCAGCAGTGAGCGCGGTAACTACGAGCAGTACTTC. Amino acid sequence: CASSERGNYEQYF.

The gene calls are TRBV28 and TRBJ1-1; perhaps TRBD1 as D (5 bases). The CDR3 has 15 amino acids. Trimming took off 0 bases at V and 1 base at J, with 9 bases between the two ends. CDR1 is MDHEN, CDR2 SYDVKM, per germline. The CDR3 nucleotides are TGTGCCAGCAGTTTATGGGGCAGGGCGAACACTGAAGCTTTCTTT. Residues: CASSLWGRANTEAFF.

This sequence joins TRBV7-9 and TRBJ1-4; a weak D match, TRBD1 (5 bases). The germline gives CDR1 SEHNR, CDR2 FQNEAQ (reference sequence). This CDR3 comprises 14 residues. V was shortened by 0 bases and J by 7 bases, with 9 bases between the two germline ends. CDR3 coding DNA: TGTGCCAGCAGCTTAGCCGGGGCAGTTGAAAAACTGTTTTTT. Protein: CASSLAGAVEKLFF.